Presented here are 30 T cell receptor beta chains from one specimen sequenced in a study of shared clonotypes between healthy human individuals (dated by TCRdb to the early 2020s). Receptors were amplified or captured by the immunoSEQ multiplex PCR assay. Here the immuneACCESS table is served through TCRdb, limited to in-frame sequences with V and J called. Missing clones are a known gap in these copies; in checked studies unresolved V genes cover under half, and the rest lacks a known reason. This sample lists 730,000 or so clones; less than 80% were detected once. The top ten constitute 1.5% to 2% of the sample. The sequencing sample was made of memory CD4+ T cells sorted from blood. The cell subset or site label corresponds to: CD45RA-negative fraction. The receptors were gathered from a woman aged 25 to 39 in good health.

The chain carries TRBV5-5 and TRBJ2-2; D is uncertain. The V and J ends lost 0 bases and 0 bases respectively, with 9 bases between them. Per the germline V gene, CDR1 is SGHKS and CDR2 is YYEKEE (reference sequence). This CDR3 spans 16 amino acids. CDR3 in amino acids: CASSLGRVANTGELFF. The DNA for the CDR3 is TGTGCCAGCAGCTTGGGACGGGTGGCGAACACCGGGGAGCTGTTTTTT.

V usage is TRBV6-1 and J usage is TRBJ2-5, with a possible D match to TRBD2 (7 bases). Germline assignment: CDR1 MNHNS and CDR2 SASEGT. There are 15 residues in the CDR3. With 1 base removed from V and 4 bases from J, the gap between germline ends came to 13 bases. CDR3 amino acids: CASSEVRGGSETQYF. The DNA for the CDR3 is TGTGCCAGCAGTGAAGTGAGGGGGGGGTCAGAGACCCAGTACTTC.

This clone showed up just a few times. DNA for the CDR3: TGTGCCTGGGTGGGGACTGTGAACACTGAAGCTTTCTTT. This codes for CAWVGTVNTEAFF. This rearrangement joins TRBV30 to TRBJ1-1, with a tentative D call TRBD1 (5 bases). Trimming shortened V by 5 bases and J by 0 bases, and 10 bases separated the two germline ends. The length of the CDR3 is 13 residues. Germline CDR1 reads GTSNPN; CDR2 reads SVGIG (reference sequence). Looking up the rest from reference TRBV30 and TRBJ1-1 gives the full variable domain: SQTIHQWPATLVQPVGSPLSLECTVEGTSNPNLYWYRQAAGRGLQLLFYSVGIGQISSEVPQNLSASRPQDRQFILSSKKLLLSDSGFYLCAWVGTVNTEAFFGQGTRLTVV.

Turning to this clone: The junction departs from germline at one end; a sequencing error may be responsible. The chain employs TRBV7-9 and TRBJ2-7; TRBD2 might be the D (5 bases). This CDR3 has 8 residues. Germline V gives CDR1 SEHNR, CDR2 FQNEAQ (reference sequence). The CDR3: CASRGGLF. For the CDR3, the DNA is TGTGCCAGCAGGGGCGGGCTCTTC.

The chain uses TRBV6-4 and TRBJ1-2, with TRBD1 identical over 7 bases. After removal of 4 bases from V and 2 bases from J, the junction contained 1 base not matched to a gene. The germline V gene encodes CDR1 MRHNA and CDR2 SNTAGT. The CDR3 covers 13 residues. The CDR3 DNA sequence: TGTGCCAGCAGTGTGGACAGGAACTATGGCTACACCTTC. This sequence encodes CASSVDRNYGYTF.

This clone has more than one count but fewer than ten. The CDR3 coding sequence is TGTGCCAGCAGCTCCGCCCTCGCGGGAGGAACAGATACGCAGTATTTT. Translating gives CASSSALAGGTDTQYF. The J gene is TRBJ2-3, the V gene TRBV11-2; 8 bases match TRBD2. CDR1 and CDR2 (germline): SGHAT, FQNNGV. The trim removed 4 bases at V and 3 bases at J, leaving 9 bases unmatched. There are 16 residues in the CDR3.

The gene calls are TRBV10-2 and TRBJ2-7, with 8 bases identical to TRBD1. Germline V lookup: CDR1 WSHSY, CDR2 SAAADI. This CDR3 spans 14 amino acids. Unmatched junction bases numbered 10, after V lost 8 bases and J lost 4 bases. This chain's CDR3 is CASVPGTGSYEQYF. As DNA, the CDR3 is TGCGCCAGCGTCCCCGGGACAGGTTCTTACGAGCAGTACTTC.

The chain links TRBV10-3 to TRBJ2-5; D call uncertain. Looked up from germline, CDR1 is ENHRY and CDR2 is SYGVKD. The V end was cut by 3 bases, the J end by 2 bases, with 13 bases between. CDR3 length: 15 residues. The CDR3 DNA reads as TGTGCCATCAGTGATAGTCTCAGCGCTCAAGAGACCCAGTACTTC. Protein: CAISDSLSAQETQYF.

The gene calls are TRBV7-3 and TRBJ2-6; 11 nucleotides agree with TRBD1. J lost 2 bases, V lost 5 bases, and 5 bases had no gene match. The germline V gene encodes CDR1 SGHTA and CDR2 FQGTGA. There are 17 residues in the CDR3. The CDR3 bases are TGTGCCAGCAGCCGGACAGGGGGCGCGGCTGGGGCCAACGTCCTGACTTTC. It specifies CASSRTGGAAGANVLTF.

V is TRBV11-2 and J is TRBJ2-4, with 12 bases fitting TRBD2. This CDR3 has 18 amino acids. The germline CDR1 and CDR2 sequences are SGHAT and FQNNGV. J lost 8 bases, V lost 5 bases, and 16 bases had no gene match. CDR3 nucleotides: TGTGCCAGCAGCCCAGACGGGTCTAGCGGGAGGGCCAGGGACATTCAGTACTTC. Amino acid sequence: CASSPDGSSGRARDIQYF. Combining the CDR3 with reference TRBV11-2 and TRBJ2-4 gives the whole variable domain EAGVAQSPRYKIIEKRQSVAFWCNPISGHATLYWYQQILGQGPKLLIQFQNNGVVDDSQLPKDRFSAERLKGVDSTLKIQPAKLEDSAVYLCASSPDGSSGRARDIQYFGAGTRLSVL.

Worth noting for this clone: A far more abundant clone sits one base away, making this likely a read error. Within the sample, other DNA sequences also encode this same CDR3. The chain is built from TRBV2 and TRBJ2-7; 7 bases line up with TRBD2. Germline CDR1 is SNHLY and CDR2 is FYNNEI. This CDR3 is built from 13 residues. V shed 4 bases, J shed 0 bases, and the junction held 0 bases outside the gene matches. The CDR3 sequence: CASSGDYSYEQYF. CDR3 coding DNA: TGTGCCAGCAGTGGGGACTACTCCTACGAGCAGTACTTC.

This clone was recorded only once. The CDR3 loop is CASSVRRQGSYEQYF. In nucleotides, the CDR3 is TGTGCCAGCAGTGTCCGGAGACAGGGGTCCTACGAGCAGTACTTC. The genes are TRBV28 and TRBJ2-7; 8 positions agree with TRBD1. Germline V gene data show CDR1 as MDHEN and CDR2 as SYDVKM. This CDR3 has 15 amino acids. Trimming at V came to 5 bases and at J to 1 base, leaving 7 bases not matched to a gene.

With regard to this clone: Other DNA variants within this sample encode the same CDR3. This chain uses TRBV19 with TRBJ1-5; no clear D gene. The CDR3 is 12 amino acids. The germline V and J ends were trimmed by 3 bases and 6 bases, with 6 bases remaining between them. Per the germline V gene, CDR1 is LNHDA and CDR2 is SQIVND (reference sequence). In DNA form, the CDR3 reads TGTGCCAGTAGTATTCAGCTTCAGCCCCAGCATTTT. It is translated as CASSIQLQPQHF. Full variable domain (missing parts from reference TRBV19 and TRBJ1-5): DGGITQSPKYLFRKEGQNVTLSCEQNLNHDAMYWYRQDPGQGLRLIYYSQIVNDFQKGDIAEGYSVSREKKESFPLTVTSAQKNPTAFYLCASSIQLQPQHFGDGTRLSIL.

Points on this clone: The sample carries other DNA sequences with the same CDR3. CDR3 protein: CASSQDLWEDQPQHF. DNA for the CDR3: TGCGCCAGCAGCCAAGATTTGTGGGAGGATCAGCCCCAGCATTTT. V usage is TRBV4-1 and J usage is TRBJ1-5, with no clear D. The CDR3 has 15 residues. V was cut by 0 bases and J by 5 bases, with 11 bases left in between. Germline V gene lookup returns CDR1 MGHRA and CDR2 YSYEKL.

This clone turned up a few times. The rearrangement joins TRBV19 to TRBJ1-1; tentatively, D is TRBD1 (6 bases). V was shortened by 10 bases and J by 0 bases, with 12 bases between the two germline ends. The CDR3 spans 13 residues. Germline CDR1 LNHDA, CDR2 SQIVND (reference sequence). The CDR3 nucleotides read TGTGCCACAGGACAGAGTATGAACACTGAAGCTTTCTTT. Its translation is CATGQSMNTEAFF.

This chain uses TRBV29-1 with TRBJ1-1; D uncertain. V was clipped by 5 bases and J by 6 bases, with 16 bases between them. Per germline, CDR1 SQVTM and CDR2 ANQGSEA. There are 13 residues in the CDR3. CDR3 DNA sequence: TGCAGCGTTTCCGTGCCGGTAATCGCTGAAGCTTTCTTT. Protein product: CSVSVPVIAEAFF.

The chain recombines TRBV6-5 with TRBJ2-1; TRBD2 aligns across 15 bases. This CDR3 contains 14 residues. Trimming at V came to 5 bases and at J to 12 bases, leaving 5 bases not matched to a gene. Germline assignment: CDR1 MNHEY and CDR2 SVGAGI. The CDR3 loop is CASSPGLAGGPQFF. The CDR3, as DNA: TGTGCCAGCAGTCCAGGACTAGCGGGAGGGCCGCAGTTCTTC.

The sample holds a few counts of this clone. The gene calls are TRBV5-6 and TRBJ2-3; 7 nucleotides agree with TRBD1. The CDR3 is made up of 15 amino acids. The V gene's germline CDR1 is SGHDT and CDR2 YYEEEE. Trimming took 2 bases from V and 6 from J; bases not matched to a gene: 9. Here the CDR3 DNA reads TGTGCCAGCAGCTTACAGGGGTTAGTGTACGATACGCAGTATTTT. This translates into CASSLQGLVYDTQYF.

This clone was observed once. This chain connects TRBV11-2 to TRBJ1-2, with 9 positions matching TRBD1. The CDR3 is 16 residues long. The germline V gene encodes CDR1 SGHAT and CDR2 FQNNGV. The junction had 6 bases not matched to a gene; V was cut back by 2 bases and J by 2 bases. The CDR3 is CASSLPGQGINYGYTF. CDR3 coding DNA: TGTGCCAGCAGCTTACCCGGACAGGGGATAAACTATGGCTACACCTTC.

This clone was seen only a few times. The chain couples TRBV28 to TRBJ1-2, with D possibly matching TRBD1 (5 bases). Germline V gene lookup returns CDR1 MDHEN and CDR2 SYDVKM. The CDR3 extends over 14 amino acids. V lost 2 bases to trimming and J lost 8 bases, with 15 bases between them. The CDR3 DNA follows: TGTGCCAGCAGTTTAACCGACAGCCTATACGGCTACACCTTC. Encoded protein: CASSLTDSLYGYTF.

V is TRBV28 and J is TRBJ2-7; 8 bases agree with TRBD2. Germline V lookup: CDR1 MDHEN, CDR2 SYDVKM. J was trimmed by 2 bases and V by 7 bases; bases with no gene match: 4. This CDR3 comprises 13 residues. The CDR3 DNA follows: TGTGCCAGCAATCCGGGACTAGCCTACGAGCAGTACTTC. Encoded protein: CASNPGLAYEQYF.

This chain uses TRBV5-1 with TRBJ2-7, with 14 nucleotides matching TRBD2. Germline CDR1 is SGHRS and CDR2 is YFSETQ. The V gene end was trimmed by 4 bases and the J gene end by 2 bases; junction bases not matched to a gene: 14. The CDR3 contains 19 residues. The CDR3 bases are TGCGCCAGCAGCGCCAGGGGGACTAGCGGGAGAACGAGCCCCTACGAGCAGTACTTC. As protein: CASSARGTSGRTSPYEQYF.

A single count supports this clone. The rearrangement uses TRBV27 and TRBJ2-5, with 11 bases that match TRBD1. Germline V lookup: CDR1 MNHEY, CDR2 SMNVEV (reference sequence). J was trimmed by 4 bases and V by 5 bases; bases with no gene match: 9. This CDR3 has 16 residues. CDR3 sequence reads: CASSPYPGTGGETQYF. DNA for the CDR3: TGTGCCAGCAGTCCCTACCCCGGGACAGGGGGAGAGACCCAGTACTTC.

The chain has TRBV4-1 and TRBJ2-3; the match to TRBD2 covers 12 bases. This CDR3 contains 18 residues. Germline V gene sequence: CDR1 MGHRA, CDR2 YSYEKL. J gave up 2 bases and V 1 base, and 7 bases lay outside the gene matches. The CDR3 sequence is CASSQALRTSGITDTQYF. The CDR3 DNA is TGCGCCAGCAGCCAAGCCCTGCGGACTAGCGGGATCACAGATACGCAGTATTTT.

The count of this clone is one. Germline is not matched at one junction end, which may reflect a read error. The chain employs TRBV4-2 and TRBJ1-1; no reliable D call. The CDR3 runs 14 residues. CDR1 is LGHNA, CDR2 YNFKEQ, per germline. The CDR3 DNA is TGTGCCAGCAGCCAAACCTCCGGGAACTCTGAAGCTTTCTTT. Protein sequence: CASSQTSGNSEAFF.

CDR3 in amino acids: CASSYQGSGELFF. The CDR3 DNA follows: TGCGCCAGCAGTTATCAGGGAAGCGGGGAGCTGTTTTTT. The rearrangement uses TRBV5-1 and TRBJ2-2; D might be TRBD1 (5 bases). CDR3 length: 13 amino acids. The V gene lost 5 bases and the J gene lost 7 bases, with 12 bases spanning the gap. Germline V gene data show CDR1 as SGHRS and CDR2 as YFSETQ. Supplemented by reference TRBV5-1 and TRBJ2-2, the full variable domain reads KAGVTQTPRYLIKTRGQQVTLSCSPISGHRSVSWYQQTPGQGLQFLFEYFSETQRNKGNFPGRFSGRQFSNSRSEMNVSTLELGDSALYLCASSYQGSGELFFGEGSRLTVL.

V is TRBV5-5 and J is TRBJ1-5; 8 nucleotides align to TRBD1. The length of the CDR3 is 14 residues. Germline V gives CDR1 SGHKS, CDR2 YYEKEE (reference sequence). Trimming removed 2 bases from V and 5 bases from J; junction bases left unmatched: 3. In nucleotides, the CDR3 is TGTGCCAGCAGCTTTGCAGGGGGCGATCAGCCCCAGCATTTT. Translation gives CASSFAGGDQPQHF. Combining the CDR3 with reference TRBV5-5 and TRBJ1-5 gives the whole variable domain DAGVTQSPTHLIKTRGQQVTLRCSPISGHKSVSWYQQVLGQGPQFIFQYYEKEERGRGNFPDRFSARQFPNYSSELNVNALLLGDSALYLCASSFAGGDQPQHFGDGTRLSIL.

This clone has only a few counts. The chain uses TRBV2 and TRBJ1-4; 9 nucleotides line up with TRBD1. The V gene's germline CDR1 is SNHLY and CDR2 FYNNEI. Losses at the gene ends were 6 bases for V and 13 bases for J; bases not matched to a gene: 3. The CDR3 is 11 amino acids. In nucleotides, the CDR3 is TGTGCCAGCAGGGGACAGGGTCGACTGTTTTTT. This gives the protein CASRGQGRLFF.

The gene calls are TRBV6-5 and TRBJ2-7; perhaps TRBD1 as D (7 bases). The V and J ends lost 5 bases and 3 bases respectively, with 17 bases between them. The CDR3 totals 15 residues. Germline values: CDR1 MNHEY, CDR2 SVGAGI. The CDR3 is CASSRRGQPHYEQYF. The CDR3 nucleotides are TGTGCCAGCAGTCGGCGGGGACAGCCACACTACGAGCAGTACTTC.

The chain is built from TRBV30 and TRBJ2-7; D is possibly TRBD1 (6 bases). CDR1 and CDR2 from the germline V gene are GTSNPN and SVGIG (reference sequence). V lost 5 bases and J 4 bases, leaving 15 bases between the germline ends. CDR3 length equals 13 residues. The CDR3 region is CAWVGAGAYEQYF. The CDR3 DNA reads TGTGCCTGGGTGGGTGCAGGGGCGTACGAGCAGTACTTC.